These 29 T cell receptor beta chains originate from one sample sequenced in a study of OX40 agonist ivuxolimab in advanced cancers. Sequencing was performed with immunoSEQ multiplex PCR; in TCRdb, only in-frame clones are kept and a portion is missing. The sample includes about 35,000 clones, 92% of them seen just once. The input for sequencing was CD4+ or CD8+ T cells sorted from blood, taken in a trial of the OX40 agonist ivuxolimab. The source is an adult with an advanced solid tumor such as melanoma, head and neck, liver or kidney cancer.

The rearrangement joins TRBV7-9 to TRBJ2-7; D call uncertain. Trimming removed 7 bases from V and 2 bases from J, with 9 bases in between. The CDR3 covers 12 residues. Germline CDR1 SEHNR, CDR2 FQNEAQ (reference sequence). The CDR3 loop is CASTSVPYEQYF. The CDR3 DNA sequence: TGTGCCAGCACCTCGGTTCCCTACGAGCAGTACTTC. Based on the CDR3 plus reference TRBV7-9 and TRBJ2-7, the full variable domain is DTGVSQNPRHKITKRGQNVTFRCDPISEHNRLYWYRQTLGQGPEFLTYFQNEAQLEKSRLLSDRFSAERPKGSFSTLEIQRTEQGDSAMYLCASTSVPYEQYFGPGTRLTVT.

This clone was seen just once. The V gene is TRBV28, the J gene TRBJ2-2; TRBD2 agrees at 8 bases. From germline, CDR1 is MDHEN and CDR2 SYDVKM. The CDR3 consists of 16 residues. The trim removed 6 bases at V and 0 bases at J, leaving 6 bases unmatched. The CDR3 DNA sequence: TGTGCCAGCAGGGCACTAGCGGCCGCGAACACCGGGGAGCTGTTTTTT. Translating it yields CASRALAAANTGELFF.

A single count supports this clone. The chain links TRBV7-8 to TRBJ2-7, with D possibly TRBD2 on 6 matching bases. The CDR3 length is 16 residues. V dropped 4 bases and J dropped 1 base, with 17 bases sitting between them. Germline CDR1 and CDR2: SGHVS and FQNEAQ. CDR3 residues: CASSSVGGAQSYEQYF. As DNA, the CDR3 is TGTGCCAGCAGCTCCGTCGGGGGAGCACAGTCCTACGAGCAGTACTTC.

The chain carries TRBV5-6 and TRBJ1-3, with D tentatively TRBD1 (5 bases). Germline CDR1 reads SGHDT; CDR2 reads YYEEEE. Between the trimmed V and J ends, which lost 3 bases and 0 bases, there was a span of 13 bases. This CDR3 has 16 residues. The CDR3 DNA sequence: TGTGCCAGCAGCTGGGACCGGGACCTCTCTGGAAACACCATATATTTT. This codes for CASSWDRDLSGNTIYF.

This chain joins TRBV9 and TRBJ1-1, with D possibly matching TRBD1 (5 bases). Trimming shortened V by 5 bases and J by 4 bases, and 15 bases separated the two germline ends. Per germline, CDR1 SGDLS and CDR2 YYNGEE. The CDR3 runs 14 residues. The CDR3 DNA sequence: TGTGCCAGCAGTTTTAACGGGGGGGGCACTGAAGCTTTCTTT. Protein: CASSFNGGGTEAFF.

The V gene is TRBV11-3, the J gene TRBJ2-2; D not resolved. This CDR3 region has 15 residues. The V gene lost 6 bases and the J gene lost 3 bases, with 14 bases spanning the gap. CDR1 is SGHNT, CDR2 YENEEA, per germline. In DNA, the CDR3 is TGTGCCAGCAGTTTTATCCCAGACTACACCGGGGAGCTGTTTTTT. It is translated as CASSFIPDYTGELFF.

The J gene is TRBJ2-7, the V gene TRBV15; D gene unclear. CDR1 and CDR2 from the germline V gene are LNHNV and YYDKDF (reference sequence). This CDR3 contains 14 residues. Trimming shortened V by 5 bases and J by 2 bases, and 13 bases separated the two germline ends. CDR3 loop: CATSGTPTTYEQYF. The DNA for the CDR3 is TGTGCCACCAGCGGTACCCCGACAACCTACGAGCAGTACTTC. Drawing the rest from reference TRBV15 and TRBJ2-7, the complete variable domain is DAMVIQNPRYQVTQFGKPVTLSCSQTLNHNVMYWYQQKSSQAPKLLFHYYDKDFNNEADTPDNFQSRRPNTSFCFLDIRSPGLGDTAMYLCATSGTPTTYEQYFGPGTRLTVT.

The table lists this clone with a few counts. The chain uses TRBV7-9 and TRBJ2-7; perhaps TRBD1 as D (5 bases). Trimming removed 3 bases at V and 5 bases at J, with 14 bases between. The CDR3 contains 14 residues. Germline loops: CDR1 SEHNR, CDR2 FQNEAQ (reference sequence). The CDR3 protein is CASSFRRAHDEQYF. CDR3 nucleotides: TGTGCCAGCAGCTTCCGCAGGGCCCACGACGAGCAGTACTTC.

The rearrangement links TRBV11-2 to TRBJ2-1; perhaps TRBD2 as D (5 bases). The ends were cut back, 2 bases at V and 4 bases at J, with 12 bases in the middle. CDR1 is SGHAT and CDR2 is FQNNGV in the germline V gene. The CDR3 is 15 residues long. DNA for the CDR3: TGTGCCAGCAGCTTATTTGTAAGCGGATACAATGAGCAGTTCTTC. This sequence encodes CASSLFVSGYNEQFF. Full variable domain (outside the CDR3, taken from reference TRBV11-2 and TRBJ2-1): EAGVAQSPRYKIIEKRQSVAFWCNPISGHATLYWYQQILGQGPKLLIQFQNNGVVDDSQLPKDRFSAERLKGVDSTLKIQPAKLEDSAVYLCASSLFVSGYNEQFFGPGTRLTVL.

CDR3 coding DNA: TGTGCCACCACCCTTAGAAGGGCTCCGTACAATGAGCAGTTCTTC. It is translated as CATTLRRAPYNEQFF. The rearrangement uses TRBV15 and TRBJ2-1; D call uncertain. Trimming pared 7 bases from V and 4 bases from J, leaving 17 bases between. This CDR3 region has 15 residues. Germline V CDR1 and CDR2: LNHNV, YYDKDF (reference sequence).

This clone showed up just once. CDR3: CASNILADANTGELFF. The CDR3 nucleotides are TGTGCCAGCAACATACTAGCGGACGCGAACACCGGGGAGCTGTTTTTT. The chain couples TRBV6-6 to TRBJ2-2; 8 bases match TRBD2. Germline CDR1 is MNHNY and CDR2 is SVGAGI (reference sequence). V lost 7 bases, J lost 0 bases, and 7 bases stayed unmatched. The CDR3 runs to 16 residues.

V gene TRBV5-5 combines with J gene TRBJ1-5, with D maybe TRBD1 (6 bases). V was pared by 4 bases and J by 3 bases, with 20 bases between. This CDR3 is built from 17 residues. Per the germline V gene, CDR1 is SGHKS and CDR2 is YYEKEE (reference sequence). CDR3: CASSLQGGPFPNQPQHF. The CDR3 bases are TGTGCCAGCAGCCTACAGGGTGGCCCCTTCCCCAATCAGCCCCAGCATTTT.

V and J are TRBV4-3 and TRBJ2-5; D may be TRBD2 (5 bases). The CDR3 covers 15 residues. The germline CDR1 and CDR2 sequences are LGHNA and YSLEER. Trimming left V 4 bases short and J 5 bases short, with 17 bases between. Here the CDR3 reads CASSPVGLGGETQYF. As DNA, the CDR3 is TGCGCCAGCAGCCCTGTGGGCCTCGGCGGGGAGACCCAGTACTTC.

This clone was picked up one time. The rearrangement links TRBV19 to TRBJ1-5, with D tentatively TRBD1 (6 bases). From germline, CDR1 is LNHDA and CDR2 SQIVND (reference sequence). The CDR3 extends over 15 amino acids. V was shortened by 1 base and J by 4 bases, with 11 bases between the two germline ends. This CDR3 reads CASSIVRTANQPQHF. The CDR3 DNA sequence: TGTGCCAGTAGTATAGTTCGGACAGCAAATCAGCCCCAGCATTTT.

The chain employs TRBV10-1 and TRBJ2-1, with a tentative D call TRBD1 (6 bases). Germline loops: CDR1 WNHNN, CDR2 SYGVQD (reference sequence). V lost 4 bases to trimming and J lost 8 bases, with 15 bases between them. CDR3 length equals 14 residues. The CDR3 sequence is CASSVGDNRDEQFF. CDR3 sequence (DNA): TGCGCCAGCAGTGTAGGGGACAACCGCGATGAGCAGTTCTTC.

The chain couples TRBV7-9 to TRBJ2-2; maybe TRBD2 (6 bases). There are 16 residues in the CDR3. CDR1 SEHNR and CDR2 FQNEAQ come from the germline V gene (reference sequence). V was cut by 5 bases and J by 1 base, with 14 bases left in between. The CDR3 DNA reads TGTGCCAGCAGCGGGGGACTCCTTCAGAACACCGGGGAGCTGTTTTTT. Encoded protein: CASSGGLLQNTGELFF.

The V and J genes are TRBV28 and TRBJ2-3; D perhaps matches TRBD1 (5 bases). This CDR3 has 14 residues. V lost 10 bases and J lost 3, with 17 bases in between. CDR1 and CDR2 (germline): MDHEN, SYDVKM. CDR3 nucleotide sequence: TGTGCCACCAGATGGACAAGCGATACAGATACGCAGTATTTT. It translates to CATRWTSDTDTQYF.

The chain employs TRBV27 and TRBJ1-2; a weak D match, TRBD1 (6 bases). The germline gives CDR1 MNHEY, CDR2 SMNVEV (reference sequence). The length of the CDR3 is 16 residues. With 6 bases removed from V and 5 bases from J, the gap between germline ends came to 22 bases. The CDR3 spells CASSPGEGEISYGYTF. Written as DNA, the CDR3 is TGTGCCAGCAGCCCTGGGGAGGGGGAGATTAGTTATGGCTACACCTTC.

The CDR3 protein is CATRPGRGNQPQHF. In nucleotides, the CDR3 is TGTGCCACCCGCCCGGGCAGGGGTAATCAGCCCCAGCATTTT. This chain joins TRBV15 and TRBJ1-5, with D tentatively TRBD1 (6 bases). The V gene's germline CDR1 is LNHNV and CDR2 YYDKDF (reference sequence). Trimming shortened V by 8 bases and J by 4 bases, and 15 bases separated the two germline ends. This CDR3 is built from 14 residues.

V gene TRBV5-8 combines with J gene TRBJ1-2; D ambiguous. The germline CDR1 and CDR2 sequences are SGHTS and YDEGEE. V lost 0 bases and J lost 4, with 19 bases in between. This CDR3 has 17 amino acids. The CDR3 protein is CASSLESFTGSAYGYTF. CDR3 nucleotides: TGTGCCAGCAGCTTGGAGTCGTTCACGGGGAGCGCCTATGGCTACACCTTC.

The rearrangement uses TRBV13 and TRBJ2-2; 11 bases fit TRBD2. Germline CDR1 reads PRHDT; CDR2 reads FYEKMQ (reference sequence). V lost 5 bases, J lost 5 bases, and 7 bases stayed unmatched. The CDR3 has 16 amino acids. CDR3 in amino acids: CASSPYSGRGTGELFF. CDR3 nucleotides: TGTGCCAGCAGCCCTTATAGCGGGAGGGGAACCGGGGAGCTGTTTTTT.

CDR3 in DNA: TGTGCCAGCAGCGCCCAAAAGTTTAGCGTCGGGGAGCTGTTTTTT. As protein: CASSAQKFSVGELFF. The V call is TRBV9, the J call TRBJ2-2; TRBD2 might be the D (5 bases). This CDR3 region has 15 residues. The V end was cut by 3 bases, the J end by 7 bases, with 16 bases between. Per germline, CDR1 SGDLS and CDR2 YYNGEE.

This chain joins TRBV7-6 and TRBJ2-5; 12 bases align to TRBD2. Germline CDR1 SGHVS, CDR2 FNYEAQ. The CDR3 consists of 15 residues. J gave up 5 bases and V 0 bases, and 1 base lay outside the gene matches. CDR3 DNA sequence: TGTGCCAGCAGCTTAGCAGGGACTAGCGGGGAGACCCAGTACTTC. As protein: CASSLAGTSGETQYF.

The chain carries TRBV7-8 and TRBJ1-1; TRBD1 matches at 8 bases. CDR1 and CDR2 from the germline V gene are SGHVS and FQNEAQ. CDR3 length equals 21 residues. Trimming removed 2 bases from V and 2 bases from J; junction bases left unmatched: 22. CDR3 protein: CASSLWVGYRGSSGGNTEAFF. The CDR3 nucleotides read TGTGCCAGCAGCTTATGGGTAGGGTACAGGGGGTCATCGGGAGGAAACACTGAAGCTTTCTTT.

The chain couples TRBV9 to TRBJ2-3; D unclear. CDR1 SGDLS and CDR2 YYNGEE come from the germline V gene. V lost 0 bases, J lost 3 bases, and 8 bases lay in between. The CDR3 has 14 residues. In DNA form, the CDR3 reads TGTGCCAGCAGCGTAGACGATGGTACAGATACGCAGTATTTT. Protein: CASSVDDGTDTQYF.

The chain employs TRBV27 and TRBJ2-7, with TRBD2 identical over 10 bases. Per the germline V gene, CDR1 is MNHEY and CDR2 is SMNVEV (reference sequence). V dropped 5 bases and J dropped 0; count of bases not matched to a gene: 13. The CDR3 consists of 18 residues. CDR3 loop: CASSHLAGVAGSSYEQYF. In DNA, the CDR3 is TGTGCCAGCAGTCATCTAGCGGGAGTCGCCGGAAGCTCCTACGAGCAGTACTTC.

The rearrangement links TRBV27 to TRBJ1-5, with TRBD1 identical over 9 bases. Per germline, CDR1 MNHEY and CDR2 SMNVEV (reference sequence). Unmatched junction bases numbered 5, after V lost 6 bases and J lost 5 bases. The CDR3 contains 14 residues. In DNA form, the CDR3 reads TGTGCCAGCAGGCGCGGGACAGGGTATCAGCCCCAGCATTTT. Translating gives CASRRGTGYQPQHF.

V gene TRBV7-8 combines with J gene TRBJ1-5; D not certain. V was pared by 1 base and J by 5 bases, with 3 bases between. This CDR3 has 12 residues. Germline V gene lookup returns CDR1 SGHVS and CDR2 FQNEAQ. In DNA form, the CDR3 reads TGTGCCAGCAGCTTAGGCGATCAGCCCCAGCATTTT. This translates into CASSLGDQPQHF.

The chain is built from TRBV6-5 and TRBJ2-1, with D perhaps matching TRBD2 (5 bases). Trimming removed 6 bases at V and 3 bases at J, with 12 bases between. Germline loops: CDR1 MNHEY, CDR2 SVGAGI. The CDR3 has 14 amino acids. The CDR3 loop reads CASSSGEHYNEQFF. The CDR3 DNA reads TGTGCCAGCAGCAGCGGAGAACACTACAATGAGCAGTTCTTC.